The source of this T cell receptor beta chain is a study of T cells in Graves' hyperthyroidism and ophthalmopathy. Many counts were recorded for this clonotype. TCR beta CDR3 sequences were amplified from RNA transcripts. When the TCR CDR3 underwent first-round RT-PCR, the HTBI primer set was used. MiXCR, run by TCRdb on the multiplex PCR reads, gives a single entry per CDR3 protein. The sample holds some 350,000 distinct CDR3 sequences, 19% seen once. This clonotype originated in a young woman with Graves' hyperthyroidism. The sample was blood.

CDR3 bases: TGTGCCAGCAGCCACGAGGAAAGCGGGGGGGCCGCAGAGACCCAGTACTTC. This sequence encodes CASSHEESGGAAETQYF. The chain combines TRBV4-2 with TRBJ2-5; TRBD2 matches 10 bases. Per germline, CDR1 LGHNA and CDR2 YNFKEQ. The CDR3 has 17 residues. V gave up 3 bases and J gave up 4 bases; unmatched junction bases: 11.